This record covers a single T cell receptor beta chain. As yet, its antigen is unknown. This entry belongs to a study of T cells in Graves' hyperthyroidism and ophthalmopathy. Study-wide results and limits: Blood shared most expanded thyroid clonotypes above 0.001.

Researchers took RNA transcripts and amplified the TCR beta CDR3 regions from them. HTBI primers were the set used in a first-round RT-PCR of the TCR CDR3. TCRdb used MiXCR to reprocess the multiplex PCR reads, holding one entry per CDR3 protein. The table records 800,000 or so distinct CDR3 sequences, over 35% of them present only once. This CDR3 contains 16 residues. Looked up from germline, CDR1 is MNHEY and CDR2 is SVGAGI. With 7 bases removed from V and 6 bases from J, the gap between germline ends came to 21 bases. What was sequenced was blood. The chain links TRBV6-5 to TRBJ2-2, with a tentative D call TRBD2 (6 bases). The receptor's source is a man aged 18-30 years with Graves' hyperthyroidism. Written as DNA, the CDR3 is TGTGCCAGCAATAAGATAGCGGCGAGATCCGCCGGGGAGCTGTTTTTT. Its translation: CASNKIAARSAGELFF.